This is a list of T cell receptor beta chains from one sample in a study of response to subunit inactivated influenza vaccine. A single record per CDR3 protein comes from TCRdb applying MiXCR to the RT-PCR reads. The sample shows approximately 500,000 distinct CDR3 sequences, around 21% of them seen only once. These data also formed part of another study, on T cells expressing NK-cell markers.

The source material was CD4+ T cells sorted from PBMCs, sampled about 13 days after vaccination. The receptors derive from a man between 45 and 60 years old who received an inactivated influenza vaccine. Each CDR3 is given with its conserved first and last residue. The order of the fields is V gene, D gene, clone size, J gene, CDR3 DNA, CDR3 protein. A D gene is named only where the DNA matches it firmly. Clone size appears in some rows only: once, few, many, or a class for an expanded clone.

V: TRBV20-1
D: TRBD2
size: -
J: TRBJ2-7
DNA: TGCAGTGCTAGCGGGAGGATTGAGCAGTACTTC
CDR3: CSASGRIEQYF

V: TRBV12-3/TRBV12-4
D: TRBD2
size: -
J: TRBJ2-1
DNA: TGTGCCAGCAGTACCGGGACTAGCGGGAGCATCTACAATGAGCAGTTCTTC
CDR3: CASSTGTSGSIYNEQFF

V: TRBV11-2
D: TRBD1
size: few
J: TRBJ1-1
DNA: TGTGCCAGCAGCGAAAACCACAGGGGATTTCCGAACACTGAAGCTTTCTTT
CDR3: CASSENHRGFPNTEAFF

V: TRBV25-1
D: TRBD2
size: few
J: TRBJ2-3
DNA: TGTGCCAGCAGTGCTAGCGGGAGAAGCACAGATACGCAGTATTTT
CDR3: CASSASGRSTDTQYF

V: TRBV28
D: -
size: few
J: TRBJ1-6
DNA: TGTGCCAGCAGTTTGCCCCGCGAAAAGGACAGCTCCTATAATTCACCCCTCCACTTT
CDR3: CASSLPREKDSSYNSPLHF

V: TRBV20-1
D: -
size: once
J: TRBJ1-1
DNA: TGCAGTGCTATGCGGTCCATGAACACTGAAGCTTTCTTT
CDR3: CSAMRSMNTEAFF

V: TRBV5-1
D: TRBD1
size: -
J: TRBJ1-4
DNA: TGCGCCAGCAGCTCAACAGGGGGGGCTCTGGAAAAACTGTTTTTT
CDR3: CASSSTGGALEKLFF

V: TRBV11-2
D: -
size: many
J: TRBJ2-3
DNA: TGTGCCAGCAGCTTATCCAGGCAGAGCCGGGGAGATACGCAGTATTTT
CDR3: CASSLSRQSRGDTQYF

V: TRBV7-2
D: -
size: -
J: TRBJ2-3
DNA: TGTGCCAGCAGCTCCCGGGGGAGTATACAACTCACAGATACGCAGTATTTT
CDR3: CASSSRGSIQLTDTQYF

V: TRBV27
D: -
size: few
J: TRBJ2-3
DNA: TGTGCCAGCATGAGGGAACCGAGCACAGATACGCAGTATTTT
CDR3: CASMREPSTDTQYF

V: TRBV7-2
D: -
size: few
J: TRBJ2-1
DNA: TGTGCCAGCGGGTCCCTCCGGCAACTTAGGTACAATGAGCAGTTCTTC
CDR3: CASGSLRQLRYNEQFF

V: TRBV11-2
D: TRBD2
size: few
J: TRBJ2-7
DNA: TGTGCCAGCAGCCGACCGACTAGCGGGAGATTCAGGGACTCCTACGAGCAGTACTTC
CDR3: CASSRPTSGRFRDSYEQYF

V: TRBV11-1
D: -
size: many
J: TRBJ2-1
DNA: TGTGCCAGCAGCTTTCTTCAGGCGAATGAGCAGTTCTTC
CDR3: CASSFLQANEQFF

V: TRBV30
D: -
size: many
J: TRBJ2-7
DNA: TGTGCCTGGAGCAGGGGCCATACCTACGAGCAGTACTTC
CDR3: CAWSRGHTYEQYF